The 31 T cell receptor beta chains below all came from one sample that was sequenced in a study of T cells in Graves' hyperthyroidism and ophthalmopathy. The TCR beta CDR3 regions underwent amplification using RNA transcripts as the source. A set of HTBI primers served as the primers for a first-round RT-PCR of the TCR CDR3. MiXCR, applied by TCRdb to the multiplex PCR reads, yields one record per CDR3 protein. The table shows 690,000 or so distinct CDR3 sequences, with 18% occurring only once. Sequencing was performed on blood. The receptors were gathered from a woman aged 45-65 years with Graves' hyperthyroidism that later progressed to Graves' ophthalmopathy.

The rearrangement joins TRBV4-1 to TRBJ1-4; the match to TRBD1 covers 7 bases. The CDR3 is made up of 15 amino acids. Germline V CDR1 and CDR2: MGHRA, YSYEKL. V shed 4 bases, J shed 4 bases, and the junction held 6 bases outside the gene matches. The CDR3 loop reads CASSPRDRNNEKLFF. CDR3 coding DNA: TGCGCCAGCAGCCCTAGGGACAGAAATAATGAAAAACTGTTTTTT.

V is TRBV7-9 and J is TRBJ1-5; D possibly corresponds to TRBD1 (6 bases). The germline V gene has CDR1 SEHNR and CDR2 FQNEAQ (reference sequence). CDR3 size: 15 residues. Trimming cost V 1 base and J 7 bases, with 14 bases left between them. The CDR3 region has the DNA TGTGCCAGCAGCTTAGAGGGCGGGGGCGTCCAGCCCCAGCATTTT. Amino acid sequence: CASSLEGGGVQPQHF.

This clonotype was picked up many times. This rearrangement joins TRBV7-8 to TRBJ1-1; no firm D call. V was shortened by 1 base and J by 0 bases, with 9 bases between the two germline ends. The germline V gene encodes CDR1 SGHVS and CDR2 FQNEAQ. The CDR3 is 15 amino acids. The CDR3 region has the DNA TGTGCCAGCAGCTTAGTACTGGGGATGAACACTGAAGCTTTCTTT. Amino acids: CASSLVLGMNTEAFF.

This clonotype was detected only a few times. This rearrangement joins TRBV4-2 to TRBJ1-4; TRBD1 agrees at 7 bases. V gave up 4 bases and J gave up 7 bases; unmatched junction bases: 6. The CDR3 spans 14 residues. The V gene's germline CDR1 is LGHNA and CDR2 YNFKEQ. This CDR3 reads CASSRGTVSEKLFF. CDR3 coding DNA: TGTGCCAGCAGCCGGGGGACAGTCAGTGAAAAACTGTTTTTT.

This clonotype was found a few times. V is TRBV6-2 or TRBV6-3 and J is TRBJ2-1; TRBD2 agrees at 8 bases. This CDR3 comprises 16 residues. With 4 bases clipped from V and 0 bases from J, the junction kept 5 bases outside the gene matches. CDR1 and CDR2 from the germline V gene are MNHEY and SVGEGT. The CDR3 DNA sequence: TGTGCCAGCAGTTCCCCAGCGGGGGTCTCCTACAATGAGCAGTTCTTC. Its protein is CASSSPAGVSYNEQFF.

The table lists this clonotype with many counts. V usage is TRBV11-2 and J usage is TRBJ2-7, with unresolved D. Germline loops: CDR1 SGHAT, CDR2 FQNNGV. Trimming took 5 bases from V and 9 from J, leaving 17 bases between them. The CDR3 runs to 13 residues. This CDR3 is CASSNTGSGRQYF. As DNA, the CDR3 is TGTGCCAGCAGCAACACCGGGTCGGGTAGGCAGTACTTC.

The rearrangement joins TRBV12-3 or TRBV12-4 to TRBJ1-6, with TRBD1 matching 9 bases. This CDR3 has 16 amino acids. Trimming removed 5 bases from V and 6 bases from J; junction bases left unmatched: 8. CDR3 residues: CASSPSSGQGNSPLHF. The CDR3 bases are TGTGCCAGCAGTCCCTCATCGGGACAGGGTAATTCACCCCTCCACTTT.

This rearrangement joins TRBV29-1 to TRBJ1-5, with no clear D. In germline, CDR1 is SQVTM, CDR2 ANQGSEA. Trimming stripped 4 bases from V and 4 bases from J, with 5 bases between. This CDR3 comprises 11 residues. The CDR3 nucleotides are TGCAGCGTTGCCCATAATCAGCCCCAGCATTTT. Amino acids: CSVAHNQPQHF.

The sample holds many counts of this clonotype. V and J are TRBV6-1 and TRBJ1-1; no clear D gene. In germline, CDR1 is MNHNS, CDR2 SASEGT. The CDR3 length is 14 residues. V lost 10 bases and J 0 bases, leaving 15 bases between the germline ends. Written as DNA, the CDR3 is TGTGCCACGGTAAACGGAGGGCTGAACACTGAAGCTTTCTTT. The encoded protein is CATVNGGLNTEAFF.

The V gene is TRBV5-1, the J gene TRBJ2-1; D possibly matches TRBD1 or TRBD2 (5 bases each). From germline, CDR1 is SGHRS and CDR2 YFSETQ. Trimming pared 0 bases from V and 7 bases from J, leaving 20 bases between. This CDR3 comprises 17 residues. DNA of the CDR3: TGCGCCAGCAGCTTGGTAGACAGCGTTGGGGGAATGAATGAGCAGTTCTTC. Amino acids: CASSLVDSVGGMNEQFF.

This clonotype was seen many times. The rearrangement joins TRBV6-1 to TRBJ1-5; a possible D gene is TRBD1 (6 bases). The V gene lost 6 bases and the J gene lost 6 bases, with 18 bases spanning the gap. Per the germline V gene, CDR1 is MNHNS and CDR2 is SASEGT. CDR3 length: 15 residues. The CDR3 DNA follows: TGTGCCAGCAGGAGGGAGGGGGGGAATTCTCAGCCCCAGCATTTT. This gives the protein CASRREGGNSQPQHF.

The gene calls are TRBV14 and TRBJ2-1, with D perhaps given as TRBD1 or TRBD2 (6 bases each). The germline V and J ends were trimmed by 8 bases and 3 bases, with 20 bases remaining between them. Germline-derived CDR1 and CDR2 are SGHDN and FVKESK. The CDR3 has 16 amino acids. The CDR3, as DNA: TGTGCCAGCGGAGAAGACTCGGGGGCCCTCTACAATGAGCAGTTCTTC. This codes for CASGEDSGALYNEQFF.

The chain couples TRBV29-1 to TRBJ1-2; no reliable D call. Germline V gene lookup returns CDR1 SQVTM and CDR2 ANQGSEA. This CDR3 is 9 amino acids long. The ends were cut back, 7 bases at V and 8 bases at J, with 8 bases in the middle. The CDR3 protein is CSGAEGYTF. In DNA, the CDR3 is TGCAGCGGGGCAGAGGGCTACACCTTC.

Many counts were recorded for this clonotype. The chain links TRBV7-2 to TRBJ2-5; no definite D call. The V end lost 1 base, the J end lost 5 bases, and 5 bases lay between the germline ends. Germline V gene lookup returns CDR1 SGHTA and CDR2 FQGNSA. CDR3 length equals 12 residues. Here the CDR3 reads CASSLVWETQYF. DNA for the CDR3: TGTGCCAGCAGCTTAGTTTGGGAGACCCAGTACTTC.

This clonotype showed up many times. This rearrangement joins TRBV6-1 to TRBJ1-1; no firm D call. This CDR3 has 13 residues. CDR1 and CDR2 from the germline V gene are MNHNS and SASEGT. Trimming cost V 8 bases and J 5 bases, with 15 bases left between them. The DNA for the CDR3 is TGTGCCAGCGGCCGACGGGAGGGAACTGAAGCTTTCTTT. This codes for CASGRREGTEAFF.

This clonotype was picked up a small number of times. The chain joins TRBV2 to TRBJ2-1, with 8 bases matching TRBD1. Germline-derived CDR1 and CDR2 are SNHLY and FYNNEI. V was clipped by 4 bases and J by 7 bases; unmatched bases: 6. The CDR3 covers 14 residues. CDR3 DNA sequence: TGTGCCAGCAGTGTGACAGGGGCCAGGAATGAGCAGTTCTTC. Its protein product is CASSVTGARNEQFF.

In this sample, this clonotype turned up many times. This rearrangement joins TRBV12-3 or TRBV12-4 to TRBJ2-3, with D possibly TRBD2 on 6 matching bases. The V end lost 1 base, the J end lost 4 bases, and 9 bases lay between the germline ends. The CDR3 loop spans 14 amino acids. In nucleotides, the CDR3 is TGTGCCAGCAGTTTAGGGTCTAGCGCAGATACGCAGTATTTT. This gives the protein CASSLGSSADTQYF.

This clonotype has ten or more counts. The chain recombines TRBV7-9 with TRBJ2-1; unclear D gene. Trimming took 5 bases from V and 1 from J, leaving 12 bases between them. This CDR3 comprises 15 residues. Germline assignment: CDR1 SEHNR and CDR2 FQNEAQ (reference sequence). The CDR3 spells CASSHEAASYNEQFF. The CDR3 DNA sequence: TGTGCCAGCAGCCATGAGGCGGCTTCCTACAATGAGCAGTTCTTC.

This clonotype occurred many times. The chain joins TRBV30 to TRBJ2-7, with 9 bases that match TRBD1. The CDR3 consists of 14 residues. V was clipped by 5 bases and J by 3 bases; unmatched bases: 8. Germline CDR1 and CDR2: GTSNPN and SVGIG (reference sequence). The chain's CDR3 is CAWGGTGPYYEQYF. CDR3 DNA: TGTGCCTGGGGGGGGACAGGGCCCTACTACGAGCAGTACTTC.

The table lists this clonotype with many counts. In nucleotides, the CDR3 is TGCAGTGCTATTGGCCGGTATAGCAATCAGCCCCAGCATTTT. Its protein is CSAIGRYSNQPQHF. The chain joins TRBV20-1 to TRBJ1-5, with D unclear. Trimming shortened V by 4 bases and J by 0 bases, and 10 bases separated the two germline ends. This CDR3 has 14 residues. From germline, CDR1 is DFQATT and CDR2 SNEGSKA (reference sequence).

This clonotype was observed many times. The V gene is TRBV6-2 or TRBV6-3, the J gene TRBJ1-1; D unresolved. CDR3 length: 15 residues. Germline V gene sequence: CDR1 MNHEY, CDR2 SVGEGT. V lost 2 bases to trimming and J lost 0 bases, with 10 bases between them. CDR3 residues: CASSYRVSLNTEAFF. For the CDR3, the DNA is TGTGCCAGCAGTTACCGGGTCAGCTTGAACACTGAAGCTTTCTTT.

This clonotype was seen at least ten times. The J gene is TRBJ2-1, the V gene TRBV6-2 or TRBV6-3, with TRBD2 matching 9 bases. CDR1 and CDR2 from the germline V gene are MNHEY and SVGEGT. The CDR3 is 15 amino acids. Germline trimming cut 4 bases from V and 4 bases from J; bases unmatched to any gene: 5. The chain's CDR3 is CASSLIAGAYNEQFF. The CDR3 bases are TGTGCCAGCAGTTTAATAGCGGGGGCTTACAATGAGCAGTTCTTC.

There are many counts of this clonotype. This sequence joins TRBV10-3 and TRBJ2-6, with 8 positions matching TRBD1. J gave up 1 base and V 0 bases, and 5 bases lay outside the gene matches. The CDR3 loop spans 18 amino acids. CDR1 ENHRY and CDR2 SYGVKD come from the germline V gene. The CDR3 spells CAISESAGGGSGANVLTF. As DNA, the CDR3 is TGTGCCATCAGTGAGTCGGCAGGGGGCGGTTCTGGGGCCAACGTCCTGACTTTC.

This clonotype occurred many times. The chain has TRBV12-3 or TRBV12-4 and TRBJ1-5; a weak D match, TRBD1 (5 bases). Trimming took 2 bases from V and 2 from J, leaving 10 bases between them. CDR3 length: 15 amino acids. The CDR3: CASSLHGGGNQPQHF. For the CDR3, the DNA is TGTGCCAGCAGTTTACACGGGGGGGGCAATCAGCCCCAGCATTTT.

This clonotype showed up many times. V gene TRBV2 combines with J gene TRBJ1-1; the D is unclear. Germline CDR1 and CDR2: SNHLY and FYNNEI. Trimming pared 5 bases from V and 0 bases from J, leaving 7 bases between. The CDR3 is made up of 13 amino acids. CDR3 nucleotides: TGTGCCAGCAGTCAGGCTGTGAACACTGAAGCTTTCTTT. It translates to CASSQAVNTEAFF.

This clonotype was seen many times. The rearrangement joins TRBV20-1 to TRBJ1-3; TRBD1 agrees at 9 bases. Trimming removed 5 bases from V and 2 bases from J; junction bases left unmatched: 4. The CDR3 runs to 14 residues. Looked up from germline, CDR1 is DFQATT and CDR2 is SNEGSKA (reference sequence). CDR3 sequence (DNA): TGCAGTGCTTTCGGGACAGGGACTGGAAACACCATATATTTT. Translated: CSAFGTGTGNTIYF.

V gene TRBV27 combines with J gene TRBJ2-3; D possibly corresponds to TRBD1 (6 bases). The germline V and J ends were trimmed by 3 bases and 1 base, with 8 bases remaining between them. The CDR3 covers 14 residues. Germline V gene data show CDR1 as MNHEY and CDR2 as SMNVEV (reference sequence). The CDR3 nucleotides read TGTGCCAGCAGTTTTTACAGGGGCACAGATACGCAGTATTTT. This sequence encodes CASSFYRGTDTQYF.

The rearrangement joins TRBV7-9 to TRBJ2-3; D remains ambiguous. Trimming cost V 2 bases and J 6 bases, with 18 bases left between them. Germline CDR1 is SEHNR and CDR2 is FQNEAQ (reference sequence). The CDR3 extends over 16 amino acids. DNA for the CDR3: TGTGCCAGCAGCTTATCGACTTCTACCAGTGGGGATACGCAGTATTTT. It yields the protein CASSLSTSTSGDTQYF.

This clonotype was recorded at least ten times. The CDR3: CASSLDMGAAETQYF. The DNA for the CDR3 is TGTGCCAGCAGCTTAGATATGGGGGCCGCGGAGACCCAGTACTTC. This chain links TRBV11-2 with TRBJ2-5; a possible D gene is TRBD1 (6 bases). Trimming took 0 bases from V and 5 from J, leaving 13 bases between them. The CDR3 is 15 amino acids. CDR1 and CDR2 from the germline V gene are SGHAT and FQNNGV.

V gene TRBV18 combines with J gene TRBJ2-2; the D gene is possibly TRBD1 (7 bases). V was shortened by 3 bases and J by 6 bases, with 11 bases between the two germline ends. From germline, CDR1 is KGHSH and CDR2 LQKENI. The CDR3 consists of 14 residues. DNA for the CDR3: TGTGCCAGCTCACCGACAGGGAGGCCCGGGGAGCTGTTTTTT. Amino acid sequence: CASSPTGRPGELFF.

The V gene is TRBV6-1, the J gene TRBJ2-5, with TRBD1 matching 10 bases. The ends lost 8 bases at V and 5 bases at J; junction bases unmatched: 8. Germline loops: CDR1 MNHNS, CDR2 SASEGT. The CDR3 totals 14 residues. CDR3: CASYDRGRLETQYF. The CDR3 DNA is TGTGCCAGCTACGACAGGGGGCGCCTGGAGACCCAGTACTTC.